Described below is a single T cell receptor (beta chain) sequence and its context. The sample comes from a study of blood T cell repertoires in COVID-19. Assay used: immunoSEQ multiplex PCR; TCRdb lists only in-frame clones, some missing. The sample includes roughly 91,000 clones, approximately 80% of them seen just once. Germline-derived CDR1 and CDR2 are SGHRS and YFSETQ. The J segment lost 6 bases and the V segment lost 4 bases, leaving 5 bases of the junction unmatched. The CDR3 is made up of 15 amino acids. This receptor was taken from a man in his sixties or seventies with acute or convalescent COVID-19. This sequence joins TRBV5-1 and TRBJ2-1; 12 bases fit TRBD2. The sample consisted of peripheral blood. CDR3 in amino acids: CASSPLAGGPNEQFF. The CDR3 DNA reads TGCGCCAGCAGCCCTCTAGCGGGGGGGCCCAATGAGCAGTTCTTC.